This TCR beta chain was recovered during a study of blood T cell repertoires in COVID-19 (TCRdb year 2020). In the study overall: Collaborator samples came from the United States, Italy and Spain and covered acute and convalescent phases of COVID-19. The samples were drawn from two sources: the first 160 participants of the ongoing ImmuneRACE study, and 1,254 subjects contributed by 6 global collaborators. Subjects who had been exposed to COVID-19, were actively infected with it, or had recovered from it provided the deeply sampled blood TCRbeta repertoires that made up the dataset. The prospective study material was composed of cDNA or gDNA derived from T cells, B-cell-depleted T cells, or PBMCs. The sample metadata nearly always contained a de-identified subject ID, COVID-19 status, age in years and sex. Where HLA class I and class II types were available, the types were taken from metadata supplied by the sample provider, not from assay-based typing. The repertoires were released in a freely available public database intended as a resource for research on the immune response to SARS-CoV-2.

The investigation overall reported the following: Clinical and demographic metadata were provided uncurated, with the amount varying by source and participant.

A distance of 13 bases separates the germline ends of V and J, which lose 2 bases and 4 bases respectively. The CDR3 runs 15 amino acids, cysteine and phenylalanine included. Just the 45-base CDR3 DNA is kept, in frame starting at base 1. The germline V gene gives CDR1 as SGHTA and CDR2 as FQGTGA. Each collaborating institution followed its own protocols to collect whole blood in K2EDTA tubes. For TCRbeta analysis, collaborators shipped samples in one of three forms: frozen whole blood, isolated PBMCs, or DNA extracted from either of those sample types. With regard to this clone: Its antigen is not yet known. No quality values exist for individual bases; no much larger clone is one base distant.

The immunoSEQ Assay, a bias-controlled multiplex PCR, was used to amplify TCRbeta CDR3 regions from genomic DNA. As for the original processing: Within the assay, amplification of reference gene primers was used to estimate how many nucleated cells each sample contained. Sequence reads were collapsed and filtered to measure the absolute abundance of every unique TCRbeta CDR3 rearrangement. For each sample, productive Simpson clonality was calculated by taking the square root of Simpson's diversity index across productive rearrangements. What TCRdb holds here is the immuneACCESS table cut down to in-frame rearrangements. Part of the clones is not present; checked against another copy, under half of the missing clones reflect an unresolved V gene, and the others are unexplained. The V and J calls and the clone size are those of that table, but D and trimming were determined from the DNA. For this sample the table gives 35,000 or so clones, of which roughly 80% were detected only once. 25% to 30% of the sample goes to the ten largest clones.

The receptor was isolated from a man older than 75 with active or convalescent COVID-19. Sample: peripheral blood. The chain uses TRBV7-3 and TRBJ2-3; a tentative D call is TRBD1 (7 bases match). This receptor has the CDR3 CASSLQGGRADTQYF. DNA sequence: TGTGCCAGCAGCTTACAGGGGGGCCGGGCAGATACGCAGTATTTT.